These 23 T cell receptor beta chains came from one sample sequenced in a study of blood T cell repertoires in COVID-19. The data were produced by immunoSEQ multiplex PCR, yet TCRdb's version contains in-frame clones alone and is incomplete. The sample lists about 80,000 clones; about 80% were seen once. Sequenced: peripheral blood. These receptors were obtained from a man older than 75 with acute or convalescent COVID-19.

This chain links TRBV4-1 with TRBJ1-5; D unclear. Trimming shortened V by 3 bases and J by 2 bases, and 14 bases separated the two germline ends. The CDR3 runs 16 residues. The germline V gene encodes CDR1 MGHRA and CDR2 YSYEKL. In DNA form, the CDR3 reads TGCGCCAGCAGCCACGAGCGAGGGTCAGGCAATCAGCCCCAGCATTTT. As protein: CASSHERGSGNQPQHF.

The CDR3 protein is CSVVGPGTQYF. DNA for the CDR3: TGCAGCGTTGTTGGGCCTGGGACCCAGTACTTC. The gene calls are TRBV29-1 and TRBJ2-5; D call uncertain. Germline V lookup: CDR1 SQVTM, CDR2 ANQGSEA. The CDR3 sequence is 11 residues long. V lost 4 bases, J lost 7 bases, and 10 bases lay in between.

J is TRBJ2-5 and V is TRBV30, with D perhaps matching TRBD2 (6 bases). CDR1 is GTSNPN and CDR2 is SVGIG in the germline V gene (reference sequence). The CDR3 loop spans 12 amino acids. V was pared by 8 bases and J by 2 bases, with 12 bases between. This CDR3 reads CAGGTPQETQYF. The DNA of the CDR3 is TGTGCCGGCGGGACTCCTCAAGAGACCCAGTACTTC.

V usage is TRBV18 and J usage is TRBJ1-4, with D unresolved. The length of the CDR3 is 14 residues. Trimming took 6 bases from V and 3 from J, leaving 11 bases between them. Germline-derived CDR1 and CDR2 are KGHSH and LQKENI. CDR3 DNA sequence: TGTGCCAGCTCCCGGAGCGCAGCTAATGAAAAACTGTTTTTT. It codes for CASSRSAANEKLFF.

The CDR3 sequence: CATSDKRGGLETQYF. CDR3 sequence (DNA): TGTGCCACCAGTGATAAACGGGGGGGTTTAGAGACCCAGTACTTC. V is TRBV24-1 and J is TRBJ2-5; 8 nucleotides agree with TRBD2. CDR3 length equals 15 residues. After removal of 3 bases from V and 4 bases from J, the junction contained 6 bases not matched to a gene. Germline CDR1 is KGHDR and CDR2 is SFDVKD.

The table lists this clone with a count of one. V and J are TRBV10-2 and TRBJ1-1, with 8 positions matching TRBD1. The V segment lost 3 bases and the J segment 0 bases; nucleotides outside the gene matches: 9. CDR3 length equals 17 residues. In germline, CDR1 is WSHSY, CDR2 SAAADI. CDR3 protein: CASSDPGRGRLNTEAFF. In nucleotides, the CDR3 is TGCGCCAGCAGTGATCCGGGCAGGGGGCGACTGAACACTGAAGCTTTCTTT.

The chain employs TRBV12-5 and TRBJ2-2; 8 bases match TRBD1. There are 15 residues in the CDR3. Germline loops: CDR1 LGHNT, CDR2 FRNRAP. J lost 5 bases, V lost 5 bases, and 7 bases had no gene match. The CDR3 is CASGTGQGSTGELFF. The DNA of the CDR3 is TGTGCTAGTGGTACAGGACAGGGTTCAACCGGGGAGCTGTTTTTT.

As DNA, the CDR3 is TGTGCCAGCAGGGTACAGGGAATTGGAAACACCATATATTTT. Translation: CASRVQGIGNTIYF. The chain carries TRBV6-5 and TRBJ1-3, with D tentatively TRBD1 (6 bases). The CDR3 has 14 residues. Germline-derived CDR1 and CDR2 are MNHEY and SVGAGI. Deletions cut 6 bases from V and 3 bases from J, with 12 bases between.

The rearrangement uses TRBV19 and TRBJ1-3; possibly TRBD1 for D (6 bases). Germline V gene sequence: CDR1 LNHDA, CDR2 SQIVND (reference sequence). The V gene lost 7 bases and the J gene lost 0 bases, with 13 bases spanning the gap. The CDR3 has 15 amino acids. CDR3 residues: CASTEQGRSGNTIYF. DNA for the CDR3: TGTGCCAGTACAGAACAGGGCCGCTCTGGAAACACCATATATTTT.

Concerning this clone itself: The junction does not match germline at one end; this may be a read error. The same CDR3 arises from other DNA sequences in this sample as well. The chain links TRBV29-1 to TRBJ1-1; no reliable D call. CDR1 and CDR2 (germline): SQVTM, ANQGSEA. The CDR3 totals 12 residues. The CDR3 nucleotides read TGCAGCGTTGGGGGAGGGAACACTGAGGCTTTCTTT. As protein: CSVGGGNTEAFF.

The rearrangement uses TRBV10-3 and TRBJ2-7; 8 nucleotides align to TRBD1. The CDR3 runs 16 residues. V dropped 6 bases and J dropped 3; count of bases not matched to a gene: 13. Germline-derived CDR1 and CDR2 are ENHRY and SYGVKD. The CDR3 spells CAISQGALTLHYEQYF. CDR3 in DNA: TGTGCCATCAGCCAGGGGGCCCTTACACTTCACTACGAGCAGTACTTC.

CDR3 nucleotides: TGTGCCAGCAGTGGGACAGGGGGCCGGGTAGATACGCAGTATTTT. It encodes CASSGTGGRVDTQYF. The rearrangement uses TRBV2 and TRBJ2-3; TRBD1 aligns across 11 bases. The germline V gene encodes CDR1 SNHLY and CDR2 FYNNEI. CDR3 length: 15 amino acids. V dropped 4 bases and J dropped 5; count of bases not matched to a gene: 5.

This clone occurred a few times. The chain couples TRBV7-8 to TRBJ1-3; D not resolved. Germline V CDR1 and CDR2: SGHVS, FQNEAQ. CDR3 length: 15 residues. V lost 6 bases and J 0 bases, leaving 12 bases between the germline ends. CDR3 in amino acids: CASSSRRFSGNTIYF. The CDR3 bases are TGTGCCAGCAGTTCTAGACGGTTCTCTGGAAACACCATATATTTT.

This clone has only one observation. This rearrangement joins TRBV10-3 to TRBJ2-5; D gene uncertain. The CDR3 has 11 residues. Trimming took 3 bases from V and 5 from J, leaving 4 bases between them. Germline V gene lookup returns CDR1 ENHRY and CDR2 SYGVKD. The CDR3 reads CAISDGETQYF. The CDR3 DNA reads TGTGCCATCAGTGACGGTGAGACCCAGTACTTC.

The rearrangement uses TRBV7-8 and TRBJ1-5; 11 bases align to TRBD1. The CDR3 loop spans 16 amino acids. Per germline, CDR1 SGHVS and CDR2 FQNEAQ. V lost 4 bases and J lost 3; bases outside the gene matches: 5. Written as DNA, the CDR3 is TGTGCCAGCAGCTCCAGGACAGGGGGCAACAATCAGCCCCAGCATTTT. Translation gives CASSSRTGGNNQPQHF.

This clone has only one observation. The gene calls are TRBV5-1 and TRBJ2-5; tentative D call: TRBD2 (7 bases). The V gene lost 2 bases and the J gene lost 4 bases, with 15 bases spanning the gap. Germline assignment: CDR1 SGHRS and CDR2 YFSETQ. This CDR3 is built from 15 residues. The chain's CDR3 is CASSFARGGRETQYF. The CDR3 region has the DNA TGCGCCAGCAGCTTTGCAAGGGGGGGCCGAGAGACCCAGTACTTC.

The chain recombines TRBV7-2 with TRBJ1-4; 11 bases are a match to TRBD1. This CDR3 is 16 amino acids long. Unmatched junction bases numbered 6, after V lost 4 bases and J lost 5 bases. Germline V gene data show CDR1 as SGHTA and CDR2 as FQGNSA. CDR3 DNA: TGTGCCAGCAGCTCGACCGGGACAGGGGGGAATGAAAAACTGTTTTTT. Its protein is CASSSTGTGGNEKLFF.

V is TRBV20-1 and J is TRBJ1-5; maybe TRBD1 (5 bases). Germline loops: CDR1 DFQATT, CDR2 SNEGSKA (reference sequence). Trimming took 3 bases from V and 3 from J, leaving 9 bases between them. This CDR3 region has 13 residues. The CDR3 protein is CSASLQDNQPQHF. CDR3 sequence (DNA): TGCAGTGCTAGTTTACAGGACAATCAGCCCCAGCATTTT.

The chain couples TRBV15 to TRBJ2-1; 9 bases align to TRBD2. The V and J ends lost 4 bases and 10 bases, in that order; junction bases with no gene match: 11. CDR1 and CDR2 from the germline V gene are LNHNV and YYDKDF (reference sequence). There are 15 residues in the CDR3. CDR3 sequence (DNA): TGTGCCACCAGCATGTCGCGGGGGGGGCTTGGAGAGCAGTTCTTC. It is translated as CATSMSRGGLGEQFF.

This clone was seen just once. This chain joins TRBV10-3 and TRBJ2-3, with TRBD2 identical over 7 bases. This CDR3 comprises 16 residues. Germline values: CDR1 ENHRY, CDR2 SYGVKD. J gave up 0 bases and V 3 bases, and 6 bases lay outside the gene matches. Here the CDR3 reads CAISERAGTSTDTQYF. For the CDR3, the DNA is TGTGCCATCAGTGAACGAGCGGGGACTAGCACAGATACGCAGTATTTT.

The chain recombines TRBV6-5 with TRBJ1-2; a weak D match, TRBD1 (6 bases). Per the germline V gene, CDR1 is MNHEY and CDR2 is SVGAGI. Between the trimmed V and J ends, which lost 6 bases and 1 base, there was a span of 9 bases. The CDR3 is 13 amino acids. Here the CDR3 reads CASRADSNYGYTF. The CDR3 DNA is TGTGCCAGCAGAGCGGACAGTAACTATGGCTACACCTTC.

This clone has a handful of counts. This chain joins TRBV7-9 and TRBJ1-4, with 10 bases lining up with TRBD1. This CDR3 spans 16 amino acids. Trimming at V came to 2 bases and at J to 4 bases, leaving 4 bases not matched to a gene. Per germline, CDR1 SEHNR and CDR2 FQNEAQ (reference sequence). The CDR3 DNA sequence: TGTGCCAGCAGCTTAAAGGACAGGGGGATTAATGAAAAACTGTTTTTT. Translated: CASSLKDRGINEKLFF.

The rearrangement links TRBV6-6 to TRBJ1-1; 7 positions match TRBD1. V shed 6 bases, J shed 3 bases, and the junction held 7 bases outside the gene matches. Germline values: CDR1 MNHNY, CDR2 SVGAGI (reference sequence). The CDR3 contains 14 residues. This CDR3 reads CASRPQGLYTEAFF. The CDR3 DNA reads TGTGCCAGCAGACCACAGGGGTTGTACACTGAAGCTTTCTTT.